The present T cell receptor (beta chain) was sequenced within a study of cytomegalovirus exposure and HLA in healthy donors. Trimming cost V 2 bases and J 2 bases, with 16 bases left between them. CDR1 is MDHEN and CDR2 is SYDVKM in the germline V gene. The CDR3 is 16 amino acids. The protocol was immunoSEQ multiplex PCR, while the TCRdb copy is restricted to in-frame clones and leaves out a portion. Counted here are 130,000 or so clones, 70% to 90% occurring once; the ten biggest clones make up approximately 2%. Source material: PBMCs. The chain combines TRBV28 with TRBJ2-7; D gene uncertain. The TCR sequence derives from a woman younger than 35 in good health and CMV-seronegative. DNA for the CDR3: TGTGCCAGCAGTTTACCTTTCGAGGAGCCAGCCTACGAGCAGTACTTC. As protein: CASSLPFEEPAYEQYF.